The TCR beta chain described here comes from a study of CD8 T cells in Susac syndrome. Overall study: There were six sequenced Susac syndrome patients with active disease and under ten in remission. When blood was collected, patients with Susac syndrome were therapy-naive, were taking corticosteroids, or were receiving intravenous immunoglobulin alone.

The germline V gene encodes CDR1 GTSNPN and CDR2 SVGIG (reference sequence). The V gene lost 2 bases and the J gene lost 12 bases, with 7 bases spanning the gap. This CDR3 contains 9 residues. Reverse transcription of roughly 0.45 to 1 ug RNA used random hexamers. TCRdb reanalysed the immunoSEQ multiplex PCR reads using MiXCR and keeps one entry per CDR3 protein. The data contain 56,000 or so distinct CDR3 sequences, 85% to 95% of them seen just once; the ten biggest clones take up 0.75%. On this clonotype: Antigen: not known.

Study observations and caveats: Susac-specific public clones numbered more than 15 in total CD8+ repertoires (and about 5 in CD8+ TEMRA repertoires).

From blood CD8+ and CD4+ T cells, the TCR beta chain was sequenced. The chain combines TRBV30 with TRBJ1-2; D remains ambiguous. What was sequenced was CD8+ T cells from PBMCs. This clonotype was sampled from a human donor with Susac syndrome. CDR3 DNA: TGTGCCTGGAGTCCCCCTGACACCTTC. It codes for CAWSPPDTF.